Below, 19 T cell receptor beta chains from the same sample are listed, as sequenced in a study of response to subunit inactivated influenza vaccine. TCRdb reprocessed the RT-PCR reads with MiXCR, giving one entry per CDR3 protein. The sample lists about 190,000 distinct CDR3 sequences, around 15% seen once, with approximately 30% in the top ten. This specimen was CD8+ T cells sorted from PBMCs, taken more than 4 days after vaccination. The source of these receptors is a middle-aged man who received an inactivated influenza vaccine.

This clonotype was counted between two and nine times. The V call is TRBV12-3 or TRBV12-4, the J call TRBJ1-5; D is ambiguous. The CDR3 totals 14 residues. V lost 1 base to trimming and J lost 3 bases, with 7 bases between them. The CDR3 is CASSLVGYNQPQHF. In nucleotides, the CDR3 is TGTGCCAGCAGTTTAGTCGGGTACAATCAGCCCCAGCATTTT.

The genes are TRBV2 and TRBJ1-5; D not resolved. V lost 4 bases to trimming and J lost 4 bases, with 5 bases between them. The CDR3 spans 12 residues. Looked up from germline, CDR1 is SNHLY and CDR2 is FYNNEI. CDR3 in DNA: TGTGCCAGCAGTGTGGGTAATCAGCCCCAGCATTTT. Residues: CASSVGNQPQHF.

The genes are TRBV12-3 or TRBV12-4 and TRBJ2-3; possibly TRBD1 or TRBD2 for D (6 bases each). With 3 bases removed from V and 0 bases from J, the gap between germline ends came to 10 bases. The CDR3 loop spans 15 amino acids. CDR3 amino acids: CASSLEGESTDTQYF. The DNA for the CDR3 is TGTGCCAGCAGTTTGGAGGGGGAAAGCACAGATACGCAGTATTTT.

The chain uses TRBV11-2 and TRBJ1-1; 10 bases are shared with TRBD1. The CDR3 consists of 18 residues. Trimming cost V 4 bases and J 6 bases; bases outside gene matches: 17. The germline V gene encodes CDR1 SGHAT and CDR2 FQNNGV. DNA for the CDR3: TGTGCCAGCAGCTCAGTCCCGGGACAGGGGAGGATGGGGGCTGAAGCTTTCTTT. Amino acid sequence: CASSSVPGQGRMGAEAFF.

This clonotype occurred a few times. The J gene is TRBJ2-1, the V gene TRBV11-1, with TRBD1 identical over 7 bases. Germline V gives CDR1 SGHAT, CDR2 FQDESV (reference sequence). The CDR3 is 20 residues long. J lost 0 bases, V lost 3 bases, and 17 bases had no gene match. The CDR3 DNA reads TGTGCCAGCAGCTTGACAGGGTCAGAGGATTATTTGAGCTCCTACAATGAGCAGTTCTTC. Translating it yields CASSLTGSEDYLSSYNEQFF.

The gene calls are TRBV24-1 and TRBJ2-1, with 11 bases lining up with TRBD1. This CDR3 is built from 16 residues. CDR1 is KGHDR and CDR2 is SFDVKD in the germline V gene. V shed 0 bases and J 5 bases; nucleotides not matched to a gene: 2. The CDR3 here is CATSDLGQGAHNEQFF. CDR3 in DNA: TGTGCCACCAGTGATTTGGGACAGGGGGCCCACAATGAGCAGTTCTTC.

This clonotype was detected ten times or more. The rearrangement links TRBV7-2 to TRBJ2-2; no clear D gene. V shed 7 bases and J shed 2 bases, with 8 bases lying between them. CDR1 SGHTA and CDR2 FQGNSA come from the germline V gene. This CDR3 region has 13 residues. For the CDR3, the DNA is TGTGCCAGCATAGAGTCTAACACCGGGGAGCTGTTTTTT. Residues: CASIESNTGELFF.

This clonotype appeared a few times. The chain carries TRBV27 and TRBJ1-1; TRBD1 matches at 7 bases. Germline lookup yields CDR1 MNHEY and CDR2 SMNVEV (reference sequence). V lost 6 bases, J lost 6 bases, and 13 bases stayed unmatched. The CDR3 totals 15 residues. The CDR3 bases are TGTGCCAGCAGACCGAGAGACAGGGAGGGTCCTGAAGCTTTCTTT. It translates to CASRPRDREGPEAFF.

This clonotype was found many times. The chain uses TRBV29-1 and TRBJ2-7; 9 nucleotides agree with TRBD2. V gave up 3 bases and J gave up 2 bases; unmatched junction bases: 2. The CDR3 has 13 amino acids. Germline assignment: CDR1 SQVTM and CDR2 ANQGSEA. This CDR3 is CSVEVAGAYEQYF. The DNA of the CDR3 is TGCAGCGTTGAGGTAGCGGGAGCCTACGAGCAGTACTTC.

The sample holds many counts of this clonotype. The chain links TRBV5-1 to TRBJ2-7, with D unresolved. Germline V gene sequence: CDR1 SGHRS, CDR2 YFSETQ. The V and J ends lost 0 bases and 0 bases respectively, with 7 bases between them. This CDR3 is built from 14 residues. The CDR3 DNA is TGCGCCAGCAGCTTGGTGTCCCTCTCCTACGAGCAGTACTTC. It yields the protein CASSLVSLSYEQYF.

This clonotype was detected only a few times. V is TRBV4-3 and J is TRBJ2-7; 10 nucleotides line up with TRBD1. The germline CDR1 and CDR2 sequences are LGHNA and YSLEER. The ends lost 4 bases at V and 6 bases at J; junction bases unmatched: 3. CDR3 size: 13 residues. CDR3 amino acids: CASSRDRGLEQYF. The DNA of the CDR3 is TGCGCCAGCAGCCGGGACAGGGGCCTCGAGCAGTACTTC.

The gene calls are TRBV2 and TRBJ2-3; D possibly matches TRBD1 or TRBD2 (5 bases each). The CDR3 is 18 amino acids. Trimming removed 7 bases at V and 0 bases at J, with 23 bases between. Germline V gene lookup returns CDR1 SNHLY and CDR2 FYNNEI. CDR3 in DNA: TGTGCCAGCAATCACCCTACCTGGGACCCTAGAAGCACAGATACGCAGTATTTT. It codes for CASNHPTWDPRSTDTQYF.

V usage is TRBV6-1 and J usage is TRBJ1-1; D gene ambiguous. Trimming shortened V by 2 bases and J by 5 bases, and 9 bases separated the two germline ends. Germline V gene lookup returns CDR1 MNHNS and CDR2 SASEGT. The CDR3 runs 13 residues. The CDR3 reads CASSEYSWTEAFF. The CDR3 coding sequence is TGTGCCAGCAGTGAATACAGTTGGACTGAAGCTTTCTTT.

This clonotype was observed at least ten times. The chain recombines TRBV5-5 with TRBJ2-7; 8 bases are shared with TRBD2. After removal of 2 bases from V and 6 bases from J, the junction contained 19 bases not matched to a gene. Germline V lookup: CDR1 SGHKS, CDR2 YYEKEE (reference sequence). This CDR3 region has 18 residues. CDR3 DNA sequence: TGTGCCAGCAGCTTAGTTTTTCGGCTTGCAGCGGGAGAATTCGAGCAGTACTTC. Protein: CASSLVFRLAAGEFEQYF.

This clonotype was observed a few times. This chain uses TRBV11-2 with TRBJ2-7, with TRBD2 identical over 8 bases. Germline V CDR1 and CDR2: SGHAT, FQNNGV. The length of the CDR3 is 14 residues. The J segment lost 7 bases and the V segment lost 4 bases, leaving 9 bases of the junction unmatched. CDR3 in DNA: TGTGCCAGCAGCTCACTGGCGGGGGGCGGGGAGCAGTACTTC. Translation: CASSSLAGGGEQYF.

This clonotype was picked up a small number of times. The CDR3 DNA reads as TGTGCCAGCAGCTTCTCACCAGGGGCAGGAAGCAATCAGCCCCAGCATTTT. It specifies CASSFSPGAGSNQPQHF. The chain has TRBV7-9 and TRBJ1-5; D might be TRBD1 (6 bases). Germline lookup yields CDR1 SEHNR and CDR2 FQNEAQ (reference sequence). CDR3 length: 17 residues. Trimming took off 3 bases at V and 1 base at J, with 16 bases between the two ends.

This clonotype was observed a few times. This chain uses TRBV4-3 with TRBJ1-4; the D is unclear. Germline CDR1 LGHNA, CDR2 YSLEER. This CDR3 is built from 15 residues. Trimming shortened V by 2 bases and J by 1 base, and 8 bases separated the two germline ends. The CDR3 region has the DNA TGCGCCAGCAGCCAAACCGTAGGAACTAATGAAAAACTGTTTTTT. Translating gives CASSQTVGTNEKLFF.

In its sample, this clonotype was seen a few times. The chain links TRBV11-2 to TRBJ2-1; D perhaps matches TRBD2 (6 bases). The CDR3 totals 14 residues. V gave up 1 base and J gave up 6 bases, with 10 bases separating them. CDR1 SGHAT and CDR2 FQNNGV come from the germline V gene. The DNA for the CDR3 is TGTGCCAGCAGCTTAGGCGGGACCTTCAATGAGCAGTTCTTC. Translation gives CASSLGGTFNEQFF. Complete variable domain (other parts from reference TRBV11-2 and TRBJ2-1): EAGVAQSPRYKIIEKRQSVAFWCNPISGHATLYWYQQILGQGPKLLIQFQNNGVVDDSQLPKDRFSAERLKGVDSTLKIQPAKLEDSAVYLCASSLGGTFNEQFFGPGTRLTVL.

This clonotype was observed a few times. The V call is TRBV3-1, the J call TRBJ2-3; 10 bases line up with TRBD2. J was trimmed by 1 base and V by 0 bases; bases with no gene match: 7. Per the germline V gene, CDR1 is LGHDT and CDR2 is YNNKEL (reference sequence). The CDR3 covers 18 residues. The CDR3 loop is CASSQDLGLAIRTDTQYF. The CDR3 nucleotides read TGTGCCAGCAGCCAAGATCTGGGACTAGCGATACGCACAGATACGCAGTATTTT.